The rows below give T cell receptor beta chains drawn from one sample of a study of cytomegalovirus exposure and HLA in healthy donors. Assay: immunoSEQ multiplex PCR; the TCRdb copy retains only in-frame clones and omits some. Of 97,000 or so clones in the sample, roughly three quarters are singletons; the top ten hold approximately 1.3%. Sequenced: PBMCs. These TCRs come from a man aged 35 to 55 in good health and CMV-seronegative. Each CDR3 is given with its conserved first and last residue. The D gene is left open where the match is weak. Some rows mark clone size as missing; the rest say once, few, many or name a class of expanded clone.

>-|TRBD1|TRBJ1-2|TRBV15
CATSRAGTGDGYTF
TGTGCCACCAGCAGAGCGGGAACAGGGGATGGCTACACCTTC
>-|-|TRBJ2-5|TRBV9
CASSVAPNREETQYF
TGTGCCAGCAGCGTAGCTCCGAACAGGGAAGAGACCCAGTACTTC
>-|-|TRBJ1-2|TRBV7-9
CASSLGTTGSLYGYTF
TGTGCCAGCAGCTTAGGCACTACAGGCAGCCTCTATGGCTACACCTTC
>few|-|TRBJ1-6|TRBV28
CASSLPQGINSPLHF
TGTGCCAGCAGTTTACCCCAGGGGATTAATTCACCCCTCCACTTT
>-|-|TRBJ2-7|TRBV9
CASSVDHSPGLDEQYF
TGTGCCAGCAGCGTAGACCATTCGCCGGGGTTGGACGAGCAGTACTTC
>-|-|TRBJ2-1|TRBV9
CASSRIRDEQFF
TGTGCCAGCAGCCGCATCCGGGATGAGCAGTTCTTC
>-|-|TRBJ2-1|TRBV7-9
CASSLLQYNEQFF
TGTGCCAGCAGCTTATTACAATACAATGAGCAGTTCTTC
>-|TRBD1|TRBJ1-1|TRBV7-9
CASSLGRQGTMNTEAFF
TGTGCCAGCAGCTTAGGGCGACAGGGGACTATGAACACTGAAGCTTTCTTT
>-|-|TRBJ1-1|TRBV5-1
CASSGAQLNTEAFF
TGCGCCAGCAGCGGGGCGCAGCTCAACACTGAAGCTTTCTTT
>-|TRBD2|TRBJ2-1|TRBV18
CASSPSVAGVSPSYNEQFF
TGTGCCAGCTCACCAAGCGTAGCGGGGGTTTCACCGTCCTACAATGAGCAGTTCTTC
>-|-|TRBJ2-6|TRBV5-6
CASSLEGRSKSGANVLTF
TGTGCCAGCAGCTTGGAAGGCCGGAGTAAGTCTGGGGCCAACGTCCTGACTTTC
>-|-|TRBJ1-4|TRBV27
CASGKETANEKLFF
TGTGCCAGCGGTAAGGAGACGGCTAATGAAAAACTGTTTTTT
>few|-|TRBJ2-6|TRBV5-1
CASSVGANVLTF
TGCGCCAGCAGCGTAGGGGCCAACGTCCTGACTTTC
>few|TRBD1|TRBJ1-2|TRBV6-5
CASSETGTAGGYTF
TGTGCCAGCAGTGAGACAGGGACGGCGGGTGGCTACACCTTC
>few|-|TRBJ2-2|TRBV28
CASRQFGQKNTGELFF
TGTGCCAGCAGACAATTCGGACAGAAGAACACCGGGGAGCTGTTTTTT
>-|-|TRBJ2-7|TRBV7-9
CSSSGQGYEQYF
TGTTCCAGCAGCGGGCAGGGGTACGAGCAGTACTTC
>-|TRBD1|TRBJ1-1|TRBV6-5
CASSVDRVKAFF
TGTGCCAGCAGTGTGGACAGGGTGAAAGCTTTCTTT
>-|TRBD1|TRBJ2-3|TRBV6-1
CASSAKYGTGAVTDTQYF
TGTGCCAGCAGTGCTAAATACGGGACAGGGGCTGTTACAGATACGCAGTATTTT
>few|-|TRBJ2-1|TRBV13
CASSFHRGGRRMEQFF
TGTGCCAGCAGCTTCCACCGCGGCGGGCGCCGGATGGAGCAGTTCTTC
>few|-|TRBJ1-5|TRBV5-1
CASSLEGAGYQPQHF
TGCGCCAGCAGCTTGGAAGGAGCGGGCTATCAGCCCCAGCATTTT
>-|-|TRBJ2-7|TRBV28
CASSLHVAAASEQYF
TGTGCCAGCAGTTTACACGTCGCCGCGGCGTCCGAGCAGTACTTC
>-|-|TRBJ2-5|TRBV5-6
CASWNRAGETQYF
TGTGCCAGCTGGAACAGGGCTGGAGAGACCCAGTACTTC
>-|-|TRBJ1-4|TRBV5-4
CASSPDTNSNEKLFF
TGTGCCAGCAGCCCCGACACCAATTCTAATGAAAAACTGTTTTTT
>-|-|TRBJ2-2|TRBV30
CAWSVRRGTGELFF
TGTGCCTGGAGTGTACGCAGGGGCACCGGGGAGCTGTTTTTT
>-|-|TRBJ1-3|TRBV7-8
CATGNSGNTIYF
TGTGCCACAGGGAACTCTGGAAACACCATATATTTT
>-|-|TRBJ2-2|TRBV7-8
CASSLLEVTGELFF
TGTGCCAGCAGCTTACTGGAGGTGACCGGGGAGCTGTTTTTT
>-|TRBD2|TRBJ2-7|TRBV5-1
CASSLYGGGGSSYEQYF
TGCGCCAGCAGCTTGTACGGCGGGGGGGGGAGCTCCTACGAGCAGTACTTC
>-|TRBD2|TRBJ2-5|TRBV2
CASSEGGGPIETQYF
TGTGCCAGCAGTGAGGGCGGGGGGCCTATTGAGACCCAGTACTTC
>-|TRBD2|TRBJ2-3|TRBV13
CASSEGTSGGQNTQYF
TGTGCCAGCAGCGAAGGGACTAGCGGGGGGCAGAATACGCAGTATTTT
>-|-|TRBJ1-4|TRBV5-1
CASSEGVIGNNEKLFF
TGCGCCAGCAGCGAGGGGGTTATCGGAAATAATGAAAAACTGTTTTTT
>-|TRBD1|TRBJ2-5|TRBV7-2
CASSLGAPGGGETQYF
TGTGCCAGCAGCTTAGGGGCCCCAGGGGGCGGGGAGACCCAGTACTTC
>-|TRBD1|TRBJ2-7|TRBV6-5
CASSYLRGTEQYF
TGTGCCAGCAGTTACCTCAGGGGGACCGAGCAGTACTTC
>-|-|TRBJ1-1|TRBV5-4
CASSTGTRNTEAFF
TGTGCCAGCAGCACCGGGACAAGGAACACTGAAGCTTTCTTT
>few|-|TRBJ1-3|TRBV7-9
CASSRRGGLGSGNTIYF
TGTGCCAGCAGTCGGCGGGGGGGGCTAGGCTCTGGAAACACCATATATTTT
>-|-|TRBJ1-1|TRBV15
CATSRDLMNTEAFF
TGTGCCACCAGCAGAGATTTAATGAACACTGAAGCTTTCTTT
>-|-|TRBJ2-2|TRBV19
CATRASNTGELFF
TGTGCCACGAGGGCCTCGAACACCGGGGAGCTGTTTTTT
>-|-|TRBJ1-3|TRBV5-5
CASSRTGIFGNTIYF
TGTGCCAGCAGCAGAACAGGGATCTTTGGAAACACCATATATTTT